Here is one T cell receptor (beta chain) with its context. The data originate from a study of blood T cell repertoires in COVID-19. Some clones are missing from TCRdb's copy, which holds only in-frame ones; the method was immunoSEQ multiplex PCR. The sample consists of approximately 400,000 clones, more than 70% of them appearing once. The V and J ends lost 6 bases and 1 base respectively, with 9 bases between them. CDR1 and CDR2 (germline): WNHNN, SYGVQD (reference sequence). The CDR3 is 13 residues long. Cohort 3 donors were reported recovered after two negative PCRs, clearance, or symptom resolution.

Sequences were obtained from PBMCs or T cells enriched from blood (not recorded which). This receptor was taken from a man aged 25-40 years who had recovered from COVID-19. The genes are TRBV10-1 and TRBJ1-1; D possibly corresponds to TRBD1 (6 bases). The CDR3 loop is CASSGQTNTEAFF. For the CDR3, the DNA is TGCGCCAGCAGCGGACAGACGAACACTGAAGCTTTCTTT.